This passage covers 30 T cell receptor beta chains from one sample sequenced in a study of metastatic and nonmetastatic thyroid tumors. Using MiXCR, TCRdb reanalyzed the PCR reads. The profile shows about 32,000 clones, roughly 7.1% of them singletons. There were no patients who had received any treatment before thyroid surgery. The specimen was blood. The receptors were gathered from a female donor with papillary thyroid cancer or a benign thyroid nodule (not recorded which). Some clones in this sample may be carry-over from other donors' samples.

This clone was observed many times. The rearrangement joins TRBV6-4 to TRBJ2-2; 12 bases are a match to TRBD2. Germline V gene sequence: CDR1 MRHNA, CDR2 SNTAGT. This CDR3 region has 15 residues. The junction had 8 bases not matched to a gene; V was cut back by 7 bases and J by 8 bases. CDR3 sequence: CASKRLAGDSGELFF. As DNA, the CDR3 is TGTGCCAGCAAAAGACTAGCGGGAGATAGTGGGGAGCTGTTTTTT.

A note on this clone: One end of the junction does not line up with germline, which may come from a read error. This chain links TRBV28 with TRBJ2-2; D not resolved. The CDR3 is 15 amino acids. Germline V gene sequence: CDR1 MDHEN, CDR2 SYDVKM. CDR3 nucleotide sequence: TGTGCCAGCAGACCCCACATGGTGTCCACCTGGGAGCTGTTTTTT. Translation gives CASRPHMVSTWELFF.

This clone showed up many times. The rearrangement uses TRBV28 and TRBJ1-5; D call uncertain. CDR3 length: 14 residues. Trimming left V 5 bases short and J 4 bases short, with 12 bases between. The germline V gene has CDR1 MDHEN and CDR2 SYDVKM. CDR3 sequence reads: CASSGYVGNQPQHF. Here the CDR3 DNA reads TGTGCCAGCAGTGGGTACGTGGGGAATCAGCCCCAGCATTTT.

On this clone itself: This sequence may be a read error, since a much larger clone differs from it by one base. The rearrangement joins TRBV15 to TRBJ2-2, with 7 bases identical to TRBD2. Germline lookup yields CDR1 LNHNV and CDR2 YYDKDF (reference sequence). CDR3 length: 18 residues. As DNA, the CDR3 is TGTGCCACCAGCAGCCTCTGGGAACTCGGGGGGAACACCGGGGGGCTGTTTTTT. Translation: CATSSLWELGGNTGGLFF.

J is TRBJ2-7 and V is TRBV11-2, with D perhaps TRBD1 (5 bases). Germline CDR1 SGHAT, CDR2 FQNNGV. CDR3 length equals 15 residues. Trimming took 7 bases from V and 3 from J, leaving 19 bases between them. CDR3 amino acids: CASISSDSADYEQYF. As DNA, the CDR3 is TGTGCCAGCATCTCGTCCGACAGTGCGGACTACGAGCAGTACTTC.

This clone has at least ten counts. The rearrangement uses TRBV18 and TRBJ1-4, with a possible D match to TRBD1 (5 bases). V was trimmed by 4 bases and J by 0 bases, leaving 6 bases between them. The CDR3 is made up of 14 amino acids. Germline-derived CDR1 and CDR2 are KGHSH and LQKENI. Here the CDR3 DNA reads TGTGCCAGCTCACTCAGGGCAACTAATGAAAAACTGTTTTTT. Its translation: CASSLRATNEKLFF. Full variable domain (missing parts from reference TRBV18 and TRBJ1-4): NAGVMQNPRHLVRRRGQEARLRCSPMKGHSHVYWYRQLPEEGLKFMVYLQKENIIDESGMPKERFSAEFPKEGPSILRIQQVVRGDSAAYFCASSLRATNEKLFFGSGTQLSVL.

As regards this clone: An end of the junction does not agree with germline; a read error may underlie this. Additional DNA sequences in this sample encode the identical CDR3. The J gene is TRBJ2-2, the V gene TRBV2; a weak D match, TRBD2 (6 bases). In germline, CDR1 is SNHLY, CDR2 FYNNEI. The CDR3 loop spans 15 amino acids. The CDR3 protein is CASSVEGPPTGELFF. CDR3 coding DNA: TGTGCCAGCAGTGTGGAGGGGCCTCCCACCGGTGAGCTGTTTTTT.

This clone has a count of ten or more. CDR3 sequence: CASSILAGGDDTQYF. The CDR3 bases are TGTGCCAGCAGCATCCTAGCGGGGGGGGATGATACGCAGTATTTT. The chain carries TRBV7-2 and TRBJ2-3; TRBD2 agrees at 12 bases. CDR1 and CDR2 (germline): SGHTA, FQGNSA. The CDR3 runs to 15 residues. J gave up 6 bases and V 5 bases, and 6 bases lay outside the gene matches.

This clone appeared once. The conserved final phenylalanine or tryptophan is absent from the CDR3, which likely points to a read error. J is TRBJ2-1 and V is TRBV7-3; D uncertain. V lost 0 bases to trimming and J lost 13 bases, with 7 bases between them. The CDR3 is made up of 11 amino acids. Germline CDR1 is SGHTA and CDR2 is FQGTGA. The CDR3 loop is CASSLTLGQFY. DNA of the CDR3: TGTGCCAGCAGCTTAACGTTGGGTCAGTTCTAC.

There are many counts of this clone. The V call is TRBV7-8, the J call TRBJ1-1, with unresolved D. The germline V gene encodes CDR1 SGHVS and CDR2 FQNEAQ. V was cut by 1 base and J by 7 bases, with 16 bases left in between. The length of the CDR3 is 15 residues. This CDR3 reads CASSLVETANGEAFF. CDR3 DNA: TGTGCCAGCAGCTTAGTAGAGACGGCGAATGGTGAAGCTTTCTTT.

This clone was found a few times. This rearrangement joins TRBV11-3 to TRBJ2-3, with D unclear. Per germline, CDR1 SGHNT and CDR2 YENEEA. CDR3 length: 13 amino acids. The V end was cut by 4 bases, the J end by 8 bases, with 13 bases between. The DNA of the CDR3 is TGTGCCAGCAGCTCCCTTTCGGCACCTACGCAGTATTTT. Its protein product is CASSSLSAPTQYF.

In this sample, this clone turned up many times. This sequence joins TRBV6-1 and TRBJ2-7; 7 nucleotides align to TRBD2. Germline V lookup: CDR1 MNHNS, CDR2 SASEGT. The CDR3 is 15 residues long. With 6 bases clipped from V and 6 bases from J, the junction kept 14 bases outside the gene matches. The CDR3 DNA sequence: TGTGCCAGCAGCCGGAGGAGGGAGGGGATTGGCGAGCAGTACTTC. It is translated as CASSRRREGIGEQYF.

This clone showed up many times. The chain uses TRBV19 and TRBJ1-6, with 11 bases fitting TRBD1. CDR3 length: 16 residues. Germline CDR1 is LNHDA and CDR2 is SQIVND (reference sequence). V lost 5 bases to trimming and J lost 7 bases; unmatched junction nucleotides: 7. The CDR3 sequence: CASSPRTGGGNSPLHF. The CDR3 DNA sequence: TGTGCCAGTAGTCCCCGGACAGGGGGCGGGAATTCACCCCTCCACTTT. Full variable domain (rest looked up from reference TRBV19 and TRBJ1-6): DGGITQSPKYLFRKEGQNVTLSCEQNLNHDAMYWYRQDPGQGLRLIYYSQIVNDFQKGDIAEGYSVSREKKESFPLTVTSAQKNPTAFYLCASSPRTGGGNSPLHFGNGTRLTVT.

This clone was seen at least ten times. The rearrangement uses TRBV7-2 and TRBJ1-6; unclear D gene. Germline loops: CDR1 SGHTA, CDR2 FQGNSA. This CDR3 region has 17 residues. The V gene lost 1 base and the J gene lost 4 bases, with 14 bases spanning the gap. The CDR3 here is CASSLGRASRYNSPLHF. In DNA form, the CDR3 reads TGTGCCAGCAGCTTAGGTAGGGCATCGCGGTATAATTCACCCCTCCACTTT. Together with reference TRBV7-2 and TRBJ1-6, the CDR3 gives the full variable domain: GAGVSQSPSNKVTEKGKDVELRCDPISGHTALYWYRQSLGQGLEFLIYFQGNSAPDKSGLPSDRFSAERTGGSVSTLTIQRTQQEDSAVYLCASSLGRASRYNSPLHFGNGTRLTVT.

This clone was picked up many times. CDR3 in DNA: TGTGCCATCACCAAGGGACTAGCGGGGGAGCAGTACTTC. Amino acid sequence: CAITKGLAGEQYF. This rearrangement joins TRBV10-3 to TRBJ2-7; 13 positions match TRBD2. V dropped 7 bases and J dropped 7; count of bases not matched to a gene: 4. This CDR3 comprises 13 residues. Per the germline V gene, CDR1 is ENHRY and CDR2 is SYGVKD.

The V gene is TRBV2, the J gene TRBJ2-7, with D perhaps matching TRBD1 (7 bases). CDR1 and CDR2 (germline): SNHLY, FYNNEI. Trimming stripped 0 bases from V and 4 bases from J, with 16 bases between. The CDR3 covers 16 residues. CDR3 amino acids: CASSEALTGEVYEQYF. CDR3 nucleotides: TGTGCCAGCAGTGAAGCGCTTACAGGGGAGGTTTACGAGCAGTACTTC.

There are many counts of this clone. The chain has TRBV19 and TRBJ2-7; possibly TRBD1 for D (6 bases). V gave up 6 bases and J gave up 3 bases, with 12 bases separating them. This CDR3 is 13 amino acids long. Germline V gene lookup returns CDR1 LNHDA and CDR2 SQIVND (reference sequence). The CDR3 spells CASSSGQNYEQYF. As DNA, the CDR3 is TGTGCCAGTAGCTCCGGACAGAACTACGAGCAGTACTTC.

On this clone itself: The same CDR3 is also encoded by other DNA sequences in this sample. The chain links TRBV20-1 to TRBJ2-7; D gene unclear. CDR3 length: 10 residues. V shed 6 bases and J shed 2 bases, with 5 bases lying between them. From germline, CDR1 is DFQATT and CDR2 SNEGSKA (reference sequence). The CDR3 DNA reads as TGCAGTGCGGGGACCTACGAGCAGTACTTC. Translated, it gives CSAGTYEQYF.

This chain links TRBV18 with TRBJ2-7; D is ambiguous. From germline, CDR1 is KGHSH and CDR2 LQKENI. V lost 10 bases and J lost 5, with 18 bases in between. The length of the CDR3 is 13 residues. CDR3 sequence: CATRDTALDEQYF. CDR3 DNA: TGTGCCACCAGAGACACCGCCCTCGACGAGCAGTACTTC.

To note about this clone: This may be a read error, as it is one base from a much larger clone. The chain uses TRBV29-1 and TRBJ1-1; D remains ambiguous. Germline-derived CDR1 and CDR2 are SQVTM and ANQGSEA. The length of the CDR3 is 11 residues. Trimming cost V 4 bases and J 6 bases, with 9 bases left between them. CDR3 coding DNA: TGCAGCGTTGCGGGTCAGGCTGAAGCTTTCTTT. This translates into CSVAGQAEAFF.

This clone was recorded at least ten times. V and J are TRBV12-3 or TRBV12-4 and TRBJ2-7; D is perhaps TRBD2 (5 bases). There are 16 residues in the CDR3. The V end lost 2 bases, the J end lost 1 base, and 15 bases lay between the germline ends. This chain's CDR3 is CASSLRYATGSYEQYF. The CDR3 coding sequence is TGTGCCAGCAGTTTAAGATATGCGACGGGATCCTACGAGCAGTACTTC.

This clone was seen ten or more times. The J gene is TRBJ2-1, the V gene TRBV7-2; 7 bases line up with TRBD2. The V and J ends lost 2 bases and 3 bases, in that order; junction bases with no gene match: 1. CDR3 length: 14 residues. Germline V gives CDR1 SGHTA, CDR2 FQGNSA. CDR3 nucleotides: TGTGCCAGCAGCTTACCTAGCGGCTACAATGAGCAGTTCTTC. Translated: CASSLPSGYNEQFF.

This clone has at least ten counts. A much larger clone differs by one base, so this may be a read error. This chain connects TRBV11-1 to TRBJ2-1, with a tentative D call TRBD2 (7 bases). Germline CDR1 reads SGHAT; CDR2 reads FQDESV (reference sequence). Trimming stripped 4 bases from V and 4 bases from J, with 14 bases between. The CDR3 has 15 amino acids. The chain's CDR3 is CASSSGGGPYNEQFF. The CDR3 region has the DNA TGTGCCAGCAGCTCTGGCGGGGGCCCTTACAATGAGCAGTTCTTC.

The CDR3 region has the DNA TGTGCCAGCAGTCAGAAACTAGCGTCCAACGCGAACACCGGGGAGCTGTTTTTT. This gives the protein CASSQKLASNANTGELFF. The V call is TRBV4-2, the J call TRBJ2-2; 7 nucleotides line up with TRBD2. The germline gives CDR1 LGHNA, CDR2 YNFKEQ. The CDR3 runs 18 residues. After removal of 6 bases from V and 0 bases from J, the junction contained 13 bases not matched to a gene.

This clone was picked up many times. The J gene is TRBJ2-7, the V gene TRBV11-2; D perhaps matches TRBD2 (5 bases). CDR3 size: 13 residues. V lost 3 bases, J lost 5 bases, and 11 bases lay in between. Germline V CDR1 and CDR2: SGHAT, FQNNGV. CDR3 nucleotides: TGTGCCAGCAGCTTCACTCCCGGGGACGAGCAGTACTTC. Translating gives CASSFTPGDEQYF.

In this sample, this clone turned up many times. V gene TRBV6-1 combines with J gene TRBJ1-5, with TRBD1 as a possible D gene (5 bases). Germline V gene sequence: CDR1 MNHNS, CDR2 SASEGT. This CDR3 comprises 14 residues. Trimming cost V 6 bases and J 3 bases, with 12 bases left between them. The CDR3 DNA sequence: TGTGCCAGCAGGGGTGAGGGGACCAATCAGCCCCAGCATTTT. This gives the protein CASRGEGTNQPQHF.

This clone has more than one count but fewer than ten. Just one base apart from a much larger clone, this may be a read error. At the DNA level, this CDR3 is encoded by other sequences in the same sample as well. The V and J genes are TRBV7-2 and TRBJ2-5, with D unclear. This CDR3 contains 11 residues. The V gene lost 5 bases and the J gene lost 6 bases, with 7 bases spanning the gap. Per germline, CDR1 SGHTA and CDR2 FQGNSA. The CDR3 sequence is CASSLAQTQYF. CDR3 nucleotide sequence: TGTGCCAGCAGCCTGGCGCAGACCCAGTACTTC.

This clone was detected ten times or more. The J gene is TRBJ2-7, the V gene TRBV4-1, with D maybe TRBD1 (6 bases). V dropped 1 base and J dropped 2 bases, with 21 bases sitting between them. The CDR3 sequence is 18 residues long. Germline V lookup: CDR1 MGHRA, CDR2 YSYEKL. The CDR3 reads CASSQAPPTGISPYEQYF. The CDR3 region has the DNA TGCGCCAGCAGCCAAGCCCCTCCGACAGGTATATCTCCCTACGAGCAGTACTTC.

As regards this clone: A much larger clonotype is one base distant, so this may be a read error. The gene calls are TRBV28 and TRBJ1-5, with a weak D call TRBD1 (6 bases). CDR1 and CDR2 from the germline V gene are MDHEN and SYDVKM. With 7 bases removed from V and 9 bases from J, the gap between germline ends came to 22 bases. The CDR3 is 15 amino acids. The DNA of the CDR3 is TGTGCCAGCAATAGGGCGGAAGGACAGACATCGCCCCAGCATTTT. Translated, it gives CASNRAEGQTSPQHF. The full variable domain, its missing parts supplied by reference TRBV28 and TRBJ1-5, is DVKVTQSSRYLVKRTGEKVFLECVQDMDHENMFWYRQDPGLGLRLIYFSYDVKMKEKGDIPEGYSVSREKKERFSLILESASTNQTSMYLCASNRAEGQTSPQHFGDGTRLSIL.

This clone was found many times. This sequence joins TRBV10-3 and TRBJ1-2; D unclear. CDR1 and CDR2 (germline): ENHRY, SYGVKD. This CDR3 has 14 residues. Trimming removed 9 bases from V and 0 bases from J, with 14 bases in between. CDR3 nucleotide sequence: TGTGCCATTAATTCACCGACGGCTAACTATGGCTACACCTTC. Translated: CAINSPTANYGYTF.